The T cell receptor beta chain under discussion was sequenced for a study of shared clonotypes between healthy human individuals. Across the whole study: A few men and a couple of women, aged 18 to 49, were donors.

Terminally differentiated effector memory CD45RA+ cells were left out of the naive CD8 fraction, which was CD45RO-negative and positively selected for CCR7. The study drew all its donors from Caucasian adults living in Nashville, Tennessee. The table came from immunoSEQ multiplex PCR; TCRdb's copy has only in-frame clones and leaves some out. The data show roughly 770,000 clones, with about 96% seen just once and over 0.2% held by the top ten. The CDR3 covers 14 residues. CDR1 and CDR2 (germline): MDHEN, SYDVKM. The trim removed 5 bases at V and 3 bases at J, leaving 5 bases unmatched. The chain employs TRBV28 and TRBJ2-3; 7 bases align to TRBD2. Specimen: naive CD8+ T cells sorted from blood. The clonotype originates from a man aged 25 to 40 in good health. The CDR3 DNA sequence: TGTGCCAGCAGTCCGAGGACTAGGACAGATACGCAGTATTTT. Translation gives CASSPRTRTDTQYF.